Presented here are 5 T cell receptor beta chains from one specimen sequenced in a study of blood T cell repertoires in COVID-19. The table came from immunoSEQ multiplex PCR; TCRdb's copy has only in-frame clones and leaves some out. The sample includes 150,000 to 200,000 clones, roughly 87% of them seen just once. The sequenced sample was peripheral blood. The receptors were gathered from a woman in her sixties or seventies with acute or convalescent COVID-19.

The chain combines TRBV27 with TRBJ2-3, with 12 nucleotides matching TRBD2. The V segment lost 3 bases and the J segment 6 bases; nucleotides outside the gene matches: 4. CDR1 and CDR2 from the germline V gene are MNHEY and SMNVEV (reference sequence). The CDR3 spans 15 residues. The CDR3 region has the DNA TGTGCCAGCAGTTTCCCCGGACTAGCGGGGGATACGCAGTATTTT. It yields the protein CASSFPGLAGDTQYF.

This clone was counted only a few times. The chain uses TRBV5-1 and TRBJ2-1; TRBD2 matches 10 bases. V was clipped by 4 bases and J by 0 bases; unmatched bases: 13. This CDR3 has 19 amino acids. The V gene's germline CDR1 is SGHRS and CDR2 YFSETQ. CDR3 sequence (DNA): TGCGCCAGCAGCCCTATAATAGCGGGAGGACCTAGCTCCTACAATGAGCAGTTCTTC. Translation: CASSPIIAGGPSSYNEQFF.

This clone has a handful of counts. This chain joins TRBV4-3 and TRBJ1-2; TRBD1 matches 8 bases. The CDR3 runs 14 residues. Germline V CDR1 and CDR2: LGHNA, YSLEER. V trimming: 4 bases; J trimming: 7 bases; junction bases outside the gene matches: 8. The CDR3 DNA reads TGCGCCAGCAGCCTGACGGGACAGGTGGCTGGCTACACCTTC. Residues: CASSLTGQVAGYTF.

The CDR3 DNA is TGTGCCACCAGCAGGGGACAGGGTTTAGCCAAAAACATTCAGTACTTC. This gives the protein CATSRGQGLAKNIQYF. The V gene is TRBV15, the J gene TRBJ2-4, with 9 bases lining up with TRBD1. Germline CDR1 is LNHNV and CDR2 is YYDKDF (reference sequence). The CDR3 loop spans 16 amino acids. V lost 3 bases, J lost 0 bases, and 3 bases stayed unmatched.

The V call is TRBV30, the J call TRBJ1-2; 12 bases are a match to TRBD1. There are 19 residues in the CDR3. CDR1 and CDR2 (germline): GTSNPN, SVGIG (reference sequence). V lost 2 bases and J lost 4; bases outside the gene matches: 17. CDR3 protein: CAWSHFSTGQGAIIYGYTF. Written as DNA, the CDR3 is TGTGCCTGGAGTCATTTTTCCACGGGACAGGGGGCGATAATCTATGGCTACACCTTC.